This T cell receptor (beta chain) was recovered during a study of blood T cells in healthy people across ages. Study-level background: Researchers report that template switching captured about one barcoded beta molecule per two T cells.

In regard to this clonotype: Its antigen remains unknown.

The second PCR ran roughly 6 to 12 cycles with a sample-barcoded 5' primer and J-beta primers. TCRdb reprocessed the 5' RACE reads with MiXCR, giving one entry per CDR3 protein. The sample carries roughly 1,300,000 distinct CDR3 sequences, 45% to 70% recorded once. Germline lookup yields CDR1 LGHNA and CDR2 YSLEER. V dropped 1 base and J dropped 6 bases, with 11 bases sitting between them. The CDR3 runs 14 residues. Whole-study results and caveats: Any conclusive comparison of naive versus antigen-experienced cells was prevented by using unsorted PBMCs.

This TCR came from a man between 18 and 35 years old in good health. This sequence joins TRBV4-3 and TRBJ2-3, with D maybe TRBD2 (5 bases). What was sequenced was blood. CDR3 DNA sequence: TGCGCCAGCAGCCAAGGAGGGTTTCGGGATACGCAGTATTTT. This gives the protein CASSQGGFRDTQYF.